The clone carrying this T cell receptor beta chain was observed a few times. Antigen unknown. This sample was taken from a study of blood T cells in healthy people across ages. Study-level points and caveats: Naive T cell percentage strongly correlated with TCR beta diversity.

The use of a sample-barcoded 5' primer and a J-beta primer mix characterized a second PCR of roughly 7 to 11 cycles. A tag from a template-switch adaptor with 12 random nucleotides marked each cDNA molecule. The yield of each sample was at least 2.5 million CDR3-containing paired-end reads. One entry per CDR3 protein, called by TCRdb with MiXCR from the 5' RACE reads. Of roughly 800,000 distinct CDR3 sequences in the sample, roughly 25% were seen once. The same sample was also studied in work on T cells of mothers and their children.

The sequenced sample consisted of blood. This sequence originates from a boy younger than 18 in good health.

CDR3 sequence reads: CASSQVGDYNEQFF. The CDR3, as DNA: TGCGCCAGCAGCCAAGTTGGAGATTACAATGAGCAGTTCTTC. This chain links TRBV4-3 with TRBJ2-1; D unresolved. The germline CDR1 and CDR2 sequences are LGHNA and YSLEER. This CDR3 region has 14 residues. The V end was cut by 1 base, the J end by 4 bases, with 8 bases between.